Listed here is a single T cell receptor (beta chain). Its antigen is not yet known. No much larger clone exists at a distance of one base, and base qualities are not known. The CDR3 goes from the cysteine to the phenylalanine over 13 residues. The only DNA kept is the CDR3, 39 bases in frame from the first base. V lost 5 bases and J lost 7 bases; the stretch between them is 14 bases long. Collaborating institutions collected whole blood in K2EDTA tubes following their own protocols. For TCRbeta analysis, collaborators shipped samples in one of three forms: frozen whole blood, isolated PBMCs, or DNA extracted from either of those sample types. The sample comes from a study of blood T cell repertoires in COVID-19 (dated by TCRdb to 2018 to 2020). In terms of the full investigation: Samples covering the acute and convalescent phases of COVID-19 were provided by collaborators in the United States, Italy and Spain. The material from the prospective study consisted of cDNA or gDNA derived from T cells, B-cell-depleted T cells, or PBMCs. Deeply sampled blood TCRbeta repertoires from subjects exposed to, actively infected with, or recovered from COVID-19 were included in the dataset. The repertoires were released in a freely available public database intended as a resource for research on the immune response to SARS-CoV-2. Samples came from the ongoing ImmuneRACE study (first 160 participants) plus 1,254 subjects from 6 global collaborators. The sample metadata nearly always contained a de-identified subject ID, COVID-19 status, age in years and sex. Where HLA class I and class II types were available, the types were taken from metadata supplied by the sample provider, not from assay-based typing. What the work shows at the level of the full study, not this receptor alone: How much clinical and demographic metadata was included differed by source and by participant, and the metadata was provided uncurated.

The immunoSEQ Assay, a bias-controlled multiplex PCR, was used to amplify TCRbeta CDR3 regions from genomic DNA. Processing in the source paper ran as follows. Within the assay, amplification of reference gene primers was used to estimate how many nucleated cells each sample contained. Sequence reads were collapsed and filtered to measure the absolute abundance of every unique TCRbeta CDR3 rearrangement. Productive Simpson clonality was computed per sample as the square root of Simpson's diversity index over productive rearrangements. TCRdb took this table from immuneACCESS and kept in-frame rearrangements with V and J called. Such tables lack part of the clones; where checked against another copy, unresolved V genes explain under half of the gap, and the rest is unexplained. That table furnishes V, J and clone size, whereas the DNA furnished D and trimming. The sample yields hundreds of thousands of clones; 65% to 85% were counted once. The top ten clonotypes cover roughly 8% of the sample.

The sequencing sample was made of peripheral blood. The source of this sequence is a woman aged 50 to 65 with acute or convalescent COVID-19. The rearranged chain carries TRBV12-3 or TRBV12-4 and TRBJ1-2, and TRBD1 may be the D gene, going by 6 matching bases. CDR3 protein: CASSGGVEGGYTF. The DNA reads TGTGCCAGCAGTGGGGGCGTCGAAGGTGGCTACACCTTC.